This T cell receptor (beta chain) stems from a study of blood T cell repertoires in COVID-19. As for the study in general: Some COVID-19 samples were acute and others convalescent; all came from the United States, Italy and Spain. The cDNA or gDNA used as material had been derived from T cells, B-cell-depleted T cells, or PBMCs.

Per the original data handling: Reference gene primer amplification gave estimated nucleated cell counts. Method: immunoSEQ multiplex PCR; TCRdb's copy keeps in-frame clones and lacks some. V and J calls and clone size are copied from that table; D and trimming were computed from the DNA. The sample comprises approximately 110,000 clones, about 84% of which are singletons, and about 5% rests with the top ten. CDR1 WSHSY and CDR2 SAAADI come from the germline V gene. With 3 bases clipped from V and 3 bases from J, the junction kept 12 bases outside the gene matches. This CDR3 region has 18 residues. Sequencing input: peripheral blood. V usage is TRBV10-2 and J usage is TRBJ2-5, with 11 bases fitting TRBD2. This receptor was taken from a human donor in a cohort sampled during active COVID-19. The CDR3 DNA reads TGCGCCAGCAGTGATATGCTAGCGGGAGGTCGGGTTGAAGAGACCCAGTACTTC. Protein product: CASSDMLAGGRVEETQYF.